These T cell receptor beta chains were read from a single sample in a study of T-cell reconstitution after alpha-beta-depleted transplantation in children. TCRdb processed the PCR reads anew with MiXCR; each CDR3 protein has one entry. The repertoire holds hundreds of thousands of distinct CDR3 sequences, 13% seen once, with roughly 2.3% in the top ten. Sequences were derived from PBMCs, mostly from graft donor cells, sampled 360 days after TCRalphabeta/CD19-depleted stem cell transplant. Receptors originate from a male patient younger than 18 who had a stem cell transplant for acute myeloid leukemia, so the T cells may come from the graft donor. Each CDR3 is given with its conserved first and last residue. Each record gives: clone size, CDR3 length, V gene, J gene, D gene, CDR3 DNA, CDR3 protein. D genes are given only for firm matches. Size is omitted from some rows. Given values are once, few, many or a class for expanded clones.

>few|13|TRBV20-1|TRBJ2-1|-
TGCAGTGCCTGGACAGCCTCCTACAATGAGCAGTTCTTC
CSAWTASYNEQFF
>few|16|TRBV18|TRBJ2-7|-
TGTGCCAGCTCACCCTTTCCGGTAAGGGTATCCTACGAGCAGTACTTC
CASSPFPVRVSYEQYF
>few|13|TRBV5-5|TRBJ1-5|-
TGTGCCAGCAGCAGCTATAGCAATCAGCCCCAGCATTTT
CASSSYSNQPQHF
>-|15|TRBV5-6|TRBJ2-5|-
TGTGCCAGCAGCTGGTCCCCCAAGACCGGAGAGACCCAGTACTTC
CASSWSPKTGETQYF
>many|14|TRBV5-1|TRBJ1-1|-
TGCGCCAGCAGCTTGTTTGCGGGGAACACTGAAGCTTTCTTT
CASSLFAGNTEAFF
>few|11|TRBV29-1|TRBJ2-2|-
TGCAGCGTTGTAATTCTCGGGGAGCTGTTTTTT
CSVVILGELFF
>few|16|TRBV28|TRBJ2-7|TRBD2
TGTGCCAGCAGTCCCCGACTAGCGGGCGTCTCCTACGAGCAGTACTTC
CASSPRLAGVSYEQYF
>few|16|TRBV28|TRBJ2-6|-
TGTGCCAGTGACCCGAGGGTAGGCTCTGGGGCCAACGTCCTGACTTTC
CASDPRVGSGANVLTF
>few|17|TRBV7-8|TRBJ2-1|-
TGTGCCAGCAGCTCAACAGGGCGCTTAAGAGAATACAATGAGCAGTTCTTC
CASSSTGRLREYNEQFF
>many|14|TRBV28|TRBJ2-5|-
TGTGCCAGCAGTTTTAATCCCCTAAAAGAGACCCAGTACTTC
CASSFNPLKETQYF
>-|16|TRBV27|TRBJ2-2|-
TGTGCCAGCAGCCGTCACCTCCAAGGGGGAACCGGGGAGCTGTTTTTT
CASSRHLQGGTGELFF
>few|18|TRBV7-2|TRBJ2-6|-
TGTGCCAGCAGCTTATGGGGACACACCAGCTCTGGGGCCAACGTCCTGACTTTC
CASSLWGHTSSGANVLTF
>few|18|TRBV12-3/TRBV12-4|TRBJ2-3|TRBD2
TGTGCCAGCAGCAGACTGGGACTAGCGGGAGGGCCTGCAGATACGCAGTATTTT
CASSRLGLAGGPADTQYF
>-|15|TRBV7-6|TRBJ2-3|-
TGTGCCAGCAGCTTACAAACTAGAGTCACAGATACGCAGTATTTT
CASSLQTRVTDTQYF
>-|12|TRBV7-9|TRBJ2-5|-
TGTGCCAGCAGCTTGACTAAAGAGACCCAGTACTTC
CASSLTKETQYF
>-|15|TRBV29-1|TRBJ2-1|TRBD1
TGCAGCGTGGGGGCTGACAGGGTTCGCCTAACTGAGCAGTTCTTC
CSVGADRVRLTEQFF
>-|13|TRBV3-1|TRBJ2-7|-
TGTGCCAGCAGCCACCGACAAGCCTACGAGCAGTACTTC
CASSHRQAYEQYF